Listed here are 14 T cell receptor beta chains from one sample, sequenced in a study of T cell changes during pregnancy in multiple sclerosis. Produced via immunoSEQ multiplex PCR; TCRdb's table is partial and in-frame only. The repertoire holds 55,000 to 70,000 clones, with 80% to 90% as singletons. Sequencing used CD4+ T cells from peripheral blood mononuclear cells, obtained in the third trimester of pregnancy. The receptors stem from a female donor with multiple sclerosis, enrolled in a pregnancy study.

The chain's CDR3 is CASMGADMNTEAFF. The CDR3 DNA follows: TGTGCCAGCATGGGGGCAGACATGAACACTGAAGCTTTCTTT. The chain employs TRBV6-5 and TRBJ1-1, with D perhaps TRBD1 (6 bases). Trimming pared 7 bases from V and 0 bases from J, leaving 12 bases between. The germline gives CDR1 MNHEY, CDR2 SVGAGI. This CDR3 comprises 14 residues.

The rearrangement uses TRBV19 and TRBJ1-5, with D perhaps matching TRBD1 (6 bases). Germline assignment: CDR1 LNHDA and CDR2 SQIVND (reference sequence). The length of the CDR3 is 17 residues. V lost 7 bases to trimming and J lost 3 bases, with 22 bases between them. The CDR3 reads CASKTLWGRNDNQPQHF. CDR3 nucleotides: TGTGCCAGTAAAACCCTGTGGGGGCGGAATGACAATCAGCCCCAGCATTTT.

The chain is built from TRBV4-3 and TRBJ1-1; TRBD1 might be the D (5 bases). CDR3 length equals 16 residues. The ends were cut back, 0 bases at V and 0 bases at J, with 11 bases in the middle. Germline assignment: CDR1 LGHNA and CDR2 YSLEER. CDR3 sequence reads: CASSQDPPGVNTEAFF. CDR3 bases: TGCGCCAGCAGCCAAGATCCCCCGGGGGTGAACACTGAAGCTTTCTTT.

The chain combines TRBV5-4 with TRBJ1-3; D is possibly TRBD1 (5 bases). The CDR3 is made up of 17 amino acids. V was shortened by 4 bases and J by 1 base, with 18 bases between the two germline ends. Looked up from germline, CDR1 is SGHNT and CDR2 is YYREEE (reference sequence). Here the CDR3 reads CASSDWSDSTSGNTIYF. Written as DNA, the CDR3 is TGTGCCAGCAGCGACTGGTCTGACAGCACATCTGGAAACACCATATATTTT.

The CDR3, as DNA: TGTGCCAGCAGCATCCCAGGGGTCCCCCCGGCCCAGTACTTC. Protein product: CASSIPGVPPAQYF. The chain couples TRBV7-9 to TRBJ2-5, with D possibly matching TRBD1 (6 bases). V was trimmed by 5 bases and J by 9 bases, leaving 19 bases between them. The CDR3 is 14 residues long. Per the germline V gene, CDR1 is SEHNR and CDR2 is FQNEAQ (reference sequence).

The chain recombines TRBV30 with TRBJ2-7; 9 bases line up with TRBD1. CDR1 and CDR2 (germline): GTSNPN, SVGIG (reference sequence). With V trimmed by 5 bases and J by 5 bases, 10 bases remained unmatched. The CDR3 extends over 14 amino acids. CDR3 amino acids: CAWVGEGTGNEQYF. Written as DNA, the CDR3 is TGTGCCTGGGTCGGGGAGGGGACAGGGAACGAGCAGTACTTC.

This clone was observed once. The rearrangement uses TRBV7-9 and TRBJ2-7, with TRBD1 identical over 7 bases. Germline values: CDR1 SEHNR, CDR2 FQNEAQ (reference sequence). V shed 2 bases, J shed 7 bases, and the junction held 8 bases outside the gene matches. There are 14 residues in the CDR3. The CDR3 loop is CASSLQGDTTEQYF. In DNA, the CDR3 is TGTGCCAGCAGCTTACAGGGGGACACGACGGAGCAGTACTTC.

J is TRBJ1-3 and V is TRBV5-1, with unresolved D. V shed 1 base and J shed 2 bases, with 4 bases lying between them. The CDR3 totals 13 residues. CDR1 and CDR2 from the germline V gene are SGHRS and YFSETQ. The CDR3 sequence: CASSLFAGNTIYF. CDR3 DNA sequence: TGCGCCAGCAGCTTGTTCGCTGGAAACACCATATATTTT.

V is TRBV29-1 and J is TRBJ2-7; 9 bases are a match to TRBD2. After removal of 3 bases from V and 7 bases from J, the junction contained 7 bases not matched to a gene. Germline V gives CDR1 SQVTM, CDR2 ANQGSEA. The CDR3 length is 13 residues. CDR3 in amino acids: CSVDAGGRGEQYF. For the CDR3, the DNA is TGCAGCGTTGACGCGGGAGGGCGTGGAGAGCAGTACTTC.

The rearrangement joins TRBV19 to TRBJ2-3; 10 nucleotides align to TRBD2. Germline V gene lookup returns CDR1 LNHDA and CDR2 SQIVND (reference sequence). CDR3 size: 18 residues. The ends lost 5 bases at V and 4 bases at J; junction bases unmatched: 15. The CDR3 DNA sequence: TGTGCCAGTAGTGAGCGGCTAGCGGGAGAATTCCGGGCAGATACGCAGTATTTT. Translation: CASSERLAGEFRADTQYF.

CDR3 DNA sequence: TGTGCCAGCAGCTTAACGACAAGCGGGAGTTACTACAATGAGCAGTTCTTC. It translates to CASSLTTSGSYYNEQFF. The chain is built from TRBV11-1 and TRBJ2-1; 8 nucleotides line up with TRBD2. The CDR3 length is 17 residues. CDR1 and CDR2 from the germline V gene are SGHAT and FQDESV (reference sequence). Trimming removed 2 bases from V and 3 bases from J; junction bases left unmatched: 9. The complete variable domain, with remaining parts taken from reference TRBV11-1 and TRBJ2-1, reads EAEVAQSPRYKITEKSQAVAFWCDPISGHATLYWYRQILGQGPELLVQFQDESVVDDSQLPKDRFSAERLKGVDSTLKIQPAELGDSAMYLCASSLTTSGSYYNEQFFGPGTRLTVL.

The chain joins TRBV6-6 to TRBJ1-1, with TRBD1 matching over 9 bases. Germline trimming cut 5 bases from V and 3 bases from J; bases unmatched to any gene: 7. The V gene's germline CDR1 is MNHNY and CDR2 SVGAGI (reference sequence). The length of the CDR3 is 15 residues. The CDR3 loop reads CASSIQGALDTEAFF. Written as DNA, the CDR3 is TGTGCCAGCAGTATACAGGGGGCTTTGGACACTGAAGCTTTCTTT.

CDR3 DNA sequence: TGTGCCAGCAGCTTTGGACTAGCGGGGGGCCGAGTGCCTAGCACAGATACGCAGTATTTT. Its translation: CASSFGLAGGRVPSTDTQYF. The chain couples TRBV7-3 to TRBJ2-3; 14 nucleotides agree with TRBD2. CDR3 length: 20 amino acids. V lost 3 bases, J lost 0 bases, and 11 bases stayed unmatched. The V gene's germline CDR1 is SGHTA and CDR2 FQGTGA.

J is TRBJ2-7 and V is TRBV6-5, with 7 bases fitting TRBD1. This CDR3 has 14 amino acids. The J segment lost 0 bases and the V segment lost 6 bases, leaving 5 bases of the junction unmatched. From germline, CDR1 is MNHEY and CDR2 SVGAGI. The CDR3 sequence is CASSDRAHSYEQYF. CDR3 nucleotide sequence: TGTGCCAGCAGCGACAGGGCTCACTCCTACGAGCAGTACTTC.